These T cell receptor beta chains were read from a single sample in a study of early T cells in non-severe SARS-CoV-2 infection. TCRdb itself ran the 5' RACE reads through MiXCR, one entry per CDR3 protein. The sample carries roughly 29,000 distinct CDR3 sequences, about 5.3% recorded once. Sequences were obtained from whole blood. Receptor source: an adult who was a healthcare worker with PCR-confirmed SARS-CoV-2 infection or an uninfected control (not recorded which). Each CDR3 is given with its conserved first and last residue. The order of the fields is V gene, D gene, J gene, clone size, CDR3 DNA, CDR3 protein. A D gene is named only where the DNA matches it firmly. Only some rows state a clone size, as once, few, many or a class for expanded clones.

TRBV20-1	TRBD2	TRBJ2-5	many	TGCAGTGCTAGAGGGCTCCTAGCGGGGACCCAAGAGACCCAGTACTTC	CSARGLLAGTQETQYF
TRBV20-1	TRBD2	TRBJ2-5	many	TGCAGTGCTCTCCGGCGGCTAGCGGGATTTCAGTACTTC	CSALRRLAGFQYF
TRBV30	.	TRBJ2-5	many	TGTGCCTGGAGTTTGCCGGGGAGGACCCAGTACTTC	CAWSLPGRTQYF
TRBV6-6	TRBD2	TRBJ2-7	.	TGTGCCAGCAGTTTACGGACTAGCGGGAGATTCACCTACGAGCAGTACTTC	CASSLRTSGRFTYEQYF
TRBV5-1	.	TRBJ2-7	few	TGCGCCAGCAGCTTGGCTCCGGGAATACAGGTCGCCGGCGAGCAGTACTTC	CASSLAPGIQVAGEQYF
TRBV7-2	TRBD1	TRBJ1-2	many	TGTGCCAGCAGCTTAGCCATGGACAGGGGTAGTGGCTACACCTTC	CASSLAMDRGSGYTF
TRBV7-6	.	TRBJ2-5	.	TGTGCCAGCAGCGCAGTCCAAGAGACCCAGTACTTC	CASSAVQETQYF
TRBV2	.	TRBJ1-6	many	TGTGCCAGCTCGGAACGACCCAAAAATTCACCCCTCCACTTT	CASSERPKNSPLHF
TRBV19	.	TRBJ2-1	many	TGTGCCAGTAGTGAGCTAGCTCAGAGCACCTACAATGAGCAGTTCTTC	CASSELAQSTYNEQFF
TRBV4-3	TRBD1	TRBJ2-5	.	TGCGCCAGCAGCCAGGTCTCCGGGACAGGGGAAGAGACCCAGTACTTC	CASSQVSGTGEETQYF
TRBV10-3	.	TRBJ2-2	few	TGTGCCATCAGTGAGTCGAGGACGAAGAACACCGGGGAGCTGTTTTTT	CAISESRTKNTGELFF